The T cell receptor (beta chain) under discussion was sequenced for a study of blood T cells in healthy people across ages. Findings and caveats of the study: Diversity figures derived from one million T cells were judged to underestimate the true value. Both naive CD4+ cell counts and diversity were greater in long-lived donors than in aged donors. In the absence of known donor CMV status, changes in expanded clonotypes were possibly confounded.

The CDR3 is made up of 13 amino acids. CDR1 and CDR2 (germline): ENHRY, SYGVKD. Trimming shortened V by 5 bases and J by 4 bases, and 8 bases separated the two germline ends. A J-beta primer mix and a sample-barcoded 5' primer were used in a second PCR of roughly 7 to 12 cycles. All cDNA molecules were each tagged by a template-switch adaptor with 12 random nucleotides. One entry per CDR3 protein, called by TCRdb with MiXCR from the 5' RACE reads. The data show about 640,000 distinct CDR3 sequences, with under 65% seen just once and around 37% held by the top ten. This clonotype has only a few counts. Antigen specificity is unknown.

V gene TRBV10-3 combines with J gene TRBJ2-2; no reliable D call. The sequence was collected from a man aged 55 to 69 in good health. Sequencing used blood. The CDR3 DNA reads as TGTGCCATCAGTCAACTCGTCACCGGGGAGCTGTTTTTT. The encoded protein is CAISQLVTGELFF.